The source of this T cell receptor beta chain is a study of cytomegalovirus exposure and HLA in healthy donors. Overall study context: As an earlier analysis found, 150 million to 200 million T cells yielded about 120 million unique TCR beta sequences. Study-wide findings and caveats: Reported findings show TCR beta sequences accurately forecast HLA-A and HLA-B alleles in most subjects.

This clone has just a few counts. No antigen is known for it. Healthy bone marrow donors made up the cohort. The PCR was carried out with 60 Vbeta primers and 13 Jbeta primers. This table comes from immunoSEQ multiplex PCR, and its TCRdb copy is limited to in-frame clones, with some not included. The data hold around 130,000 clones, with about 86% observed a single time. The specimen was PBMCs. The TCR originated in a young man in good health and CMV-seronegative.

CDR3 in DNA: TGCGCCAGCTCAAGGCGGCTCCCGGCCCAAAAACTGTTTTTT. Amino acid sequence: CASSRRLPAQKLFF. The rearrangement uses TRBV4-3 and TRBJ1-4; the D is unclear. CDR1 is LGHNA, CDR2 YSLEER, per germline. Trimming removed 8 bases from V and 9 bases from J, with 19 bases in between. The CDR3 runs to 14 residues.